One sample yielded the 24 T cell receptor beta chains listed below, sequenced in a study of blood T cell repertoires in COVID-19. Repertoires were generated with immunoSEQ multiplex PCR, while TCRdb's copy carries only in-frame clones and drops some. Of about 39,000 clones in the sample, 85% were seen once. Sequencing input: peripheral blood. The receptors come from a man in his 60s with acute or convalescent COVID-19.

This clone was counted once. The V call is TRBV18, the J call TRBJ1-4, with D possibly matching TRBD1 (6 bases). The CDR3 is 16 residues long. Deletions cut 1 base from V and 7 bases from J, with 16 bases between. CDR1 is KGHSH, CDR2 LQKENI, per germline. CDR3 nucleotide sequence: TGTGCCAGCTCACCACTGAGGACAGACGTTTTTGAAAAACTGTTTTTT. Translating it yields CASSPLRTDVFEKLFF. The variable domain in full, completed from reference TRBV18 and TRBJ1-4, reads NAGVMQNPRHLVRRRGQEARLRCSPMKGHSHVYWYRQLPEEGLKFMVYLQKENIIDESGMPKERFSAEFPKEGPSILRIQQVVRGDSAAYFCASSPLRTDVFEKLFFGSGTQLSVL.

This clone was counted a single time. The rearrangement uses TRBV7-3 and TRBJ2-3, with a possible D match to TRBD1 (5 bases). The CDR3 is 15 residues long. Germline CDR1 and CDR2: SGHTA and FQGTGA. V gave up 5 bases and J gave up 6 bases, with 18 bases separating them. In DNA form, the CDR3 reads TGTGCCAGCAGCCCATCACAGGTCTCAGGGGATACGCAGTATTTT. Translated: CASSPSQVSGDTQYF.

The chain couples TRBV3-1 (or the pseudogene TRBV3-2) to TRBJ2-3, with 8 bases identical to TRBD1. The length of the CDR3 is 14 residues. With 3 bases clipped from V and 6 bases from J, the junction kept 5 bases outside the gene matches. Germline lookup yields CDR1 LGHDT and CDR2 YNNKEL (reference sequence). CDR3 sequence (DNA): TGTGCCAGCAGCCACCAGGGGGCGACCGATACGCAGTATTTT. Translated: CASSHQGATDTQYF.

CDR3 DNA sequence: TGTGCCAGCCAGCGGGCCATCAACACAGATACGCAGTATTTT. Its translation: CASQRAINTDTQYF. The rearrangement links TRBV25-1 to TRBJ2-3; weak D call: TRBD2 (6 bases). V was pared by 8 bases and J by 2 bases, with 14 bases between. CDR1 and CDR2 (germline): MGHDK, SYGVNS. This CDR3 is 14 amino acids long.

This clone was seen only a few times. This chain links TRBV18 with TRBJ1-1, with D possibly matching TRBD1 (5 bases). The V gene lost 5 bases and the J gene lost 3 bases, with 10 bases spanning the gap. Germline V gene lookup returns CDR1 KGHSH and CDR2 LQKENI. CDR3 length: 13 amino acids. This chain's CDR3 is CASSSLRDTEAFF. For the CDR3, the DNA is TGTGCCAGCTCATCACTCAGGGACACTGAAGCTTTCTTT. Supplemented by reference TRBV18 and TRBJ1-1, the full variable domain reads NAGVMQNPRHLVRRRGQEARLRCSPMKGHSHVYWYRQLPEEGLKFMVYLQKENIIDESGMPKERFSAEFPKEGPSILRIQQVVRGDSAAYFCASSSLRDTEAFFGQGTRLTVV.

This clone is a singleton in its sample. The V call is TRBV6-5, the J call TRBJ1-2; tentatively, D is TRBD1 (6 bases). The length of the CDR3 is 13 residues. Germline CDR1 MNHEY, CDR2 SVGAGI. V lost 6 bases to trimming and J lost 4 bases, with 12 bases between them. The CDR3 loop reads CASRMDSLYGYTF. The CDR3 DNA sequence: TGTGCCAGCAGGATGGACAGCCTCTATGGCTACACCTTC.

The chain uses TRBV2 and TRBJ2-1; D might be TRBD2 (6 bases). Trimming shortened V by 6 bases and J by 0 bases, and 15 bases separated the two germline ends. The germline gives CDR1 SNHLY, CDR2 FYNNEI. CDR3 length: 16 amino acids. CDR3 amino acids: CASRGLLVSSYNEQFF. CDR3 DNA: TGTGCCAGCAGGGGACTGTTGGTCAGCTCCTACAATGAGCAGTTCTTC.

The rearrangement uses TRBV2 and TRBJ2-5; D perhaps matches TRBD2 (6 bases). V gave up 6 bases and J gave up 2 bases, with 13 bases separating them. Germline CDR1 SNHLY, CDR2 FYNNEI. This CDR3 is 14 amino acids long. The CDR3 protein is CASSPGTFQETQYF. CDR3 sequence (DNA): TGTGCCAGCAGCCCCGGGACTTTTCAAGAGACCCAGTACTTC.

This chain joins TRBV12-3 or TRBV12-4 and TRBJ1-1, with D possibly being TRBD1 (6 bases). The CDR3 covers 12 residues. V was shortened by 7 bases and J by 10 bases, with 16 bases between the two germline ends. The CDR3 reads CASTFGGLTAFF. CDR3 sequence (DNA): TGTGCCAGCACTTTCGGGGGGCTGACAGCTTTCTTT.

This clone has just a few counts. This chain joins TRBV4-3 and TRBJ2-7; D might be TRBD1 (5 bases). There are 16 residues in the CDR3. V lost 0 bases and J 2 bases, leaving 14 bases between the germline ends. Germline assignment: CDR1 LGHNA and CDR2 YSLEER. CDR3 sequence reads: CASSQDTSGNPYEQYF. As DNA, the CDR3 is TGCGCCAGCAGCCAAGATACATCAGGGAATCCCTACGAGCAGTACTTC.

This sequence joins TRBV7-9 and TRBJ2-5, with 10 bases fitting TRBD2. The junction had 17 bases not matched to a gene; V was cut back by 5 bases and J by 5 bases. Germline CDR1 SEHNR, CDR2 FQNEAQ (reference sequence). CDR3 length: 18 amino acids. The CDR3 DNA reads as TGTGCCAGCAGCGACGCCAAAAGCGGGAGGGCCGTGTTTGAGACCCAGTACTTC. Its protein is CASSDAKSGRAVFETQYF.

This chain uses TRBV27 with TRBJ2-5; tentatively, D is TRBD1 (5 bases). The ends were cut back, 6 bases at V and 5 bases at J, with 13 bases in the middle. Germline CDR1 reads MNHEY; CDR2 reads SMNVEV (reference sequence). This CDR3 has 13 residues. The DNA of the CDR3 is TGTGCCAGCAGCCTCAGGGTATTCGAGACCCAGTACTTC. Its translation: CASSLRVFETQYF.

V gene TRBV7-8 combines with J gene TRBJ2-1, with 10 nucleotides matching TRBD2. Per germline, CDR1 SGHVS and CDR2 FQNEAQ. Trimming cost V 7 bases and J 8 bases; bases outside gene matches: 8. The CDR3 sequence is 14 residues long. CDR3 amino acids: CASISSSGSDEQFF. CDR3 bases: TGTGCCAGCATTTCCTCTAGCGGGAGTGATGAGCAGTTCTTC.

CDR3 DNA sequence: TGCAGCGCCACCCCGGGACAGGGTTATGGCTACACCTTC. Translated: CSATPGQGYGYTF. The rearrangement uses TRBV29-1 and TRBJ1-2; TRBD1 agrees at 9 bases. From germline, CDR1 is SQVTM and CDR2 ANQGSEA. Trimming at V came to 7 bases and at J to 5 bases, leaving 8 bases not matched to a gene. The CDR3 contains 13 residues. Full variable domain (rest looked up from reference TRBV29-1 and TRBJ1-2): SAVISQKPSRDICQRGTSLTIQCQVDSQVTMMFWYRQQPGQSLTLIATANQGSEATYESGFVIDKFPISRPNLTFSTLTVSNMSPEDSSIYLCSATPGQGYGYTFGSGTRLTVV.

This clone was detected only a few times. V and J are TRBV30 and TRBJ1-1; D is uncertain. CDR3 length: 11 residues. Trimming took off 5 bases at V and 7 bases at J, with 11 bases between the two ends. Germline CDR1 GTSNPN, CDR2 SVGIG (reference sequence). Here the CDR3 reads CAWAGRGEAFF. The CDR3 DNA reads as TGTGCCTGGGCCGGGAGAGGTGAAGCTTTCTTT.

The chain carries TRBV7-2 and TRBJ2-7; tentative D call: TRBD1 (5 bases). Per germline, CDR1 SGHTA and CDR2 FQGNSA. The V and J ends lost 1 base and 0 bases respectively, with 7 bases between them. This CDR3 contains 14 residues. The CDR3 region has the DNA TGTGCCAGCAGCTTAGGGGGCTTCTCCTACGAGCAGTACTTC. Its translation: CASSLGGFSYEQYF.

This chain links TRBV30 with TRBJ1-3; 8 nucleotides agree with TRBD1. V was pared by 8 bases and J by 4 bases, with 4 bases of the junction left unmatched. The CDR3 is 12 amino acids. Germline V gene data show CDR1 as GTSNPN and CDR2 as SVGIG (reference sequence). The DNA for the CDR3 is TGTGCCGGAGACAGGGGCGGAAACACCATATATTTT. This sequence encodes CAGDRGGNTIYF.

V is TRBV2 and J is TRBJ1-4; D call uncertain. V dropped 8 bases and J dropped 2 bases, with 9 bases sitting between them. The germline V gene has CDR1 SNHLY and CDR2 FYNNEI. The CDR3 has 13 amino acids. The CDR3 region is CASAGNTNEKLFF. In DNA form, the CDR3 reads TGTGCCAGCGCGGGGAACACTAATGAAAAACTGTTTTTT.

The gene calls are TRBV7-3 and TRBJ2-2; 8 nucleotides align to TRBD1. V gave up 4 bases and J gave up 6 bases; unmatched junction bases: 1. CDR1 SGHTA and CDR2 FQGTGA come from the germline V gene. The CDR3 is 13 residues long. CDR3 in amino acids: CASSSTGAGELFF. The CDR3 nucleotides are TGTGCCAGCAGCTCGACAGGGGCCGGGGAGCTGTTTTTT.

The J gene is TRBJ1-2, the V gene TRBV5-1; TRBD1 matches at 7 bases. The CDR3 runs 14 residues. Losses at the gene ends were 0 bases for V and 4 bases for J; bases not matched to a gene: 3. Germline-derived CDR1 and CDR2 are SGHRS and YFSETQ. CDR3 residues: CASSLATGVYGYTF. The CDR3 DNA is TGCGCCAGCAGCTTGGCTACAGGGGTCTATGGCTACACCTTC. The full variable domain, rest sourced from reference TRBV5-1 and TRBJ1-2, is KAGVTQTPRYLIKTRGQQVTLSCSPISGHRSVSWYQQTPGQGLQFLFEYFSETQRNKGNFPGRFSGRQFSNSRSEMNVSTLELGDSALYLCASSLATGVYGYTFGSGTRLTVV.

The chain joins TRBV25-1 to TRBJ2-7, with D possibly TRBD1 on 7 matching bases. V was trimmed by 4 bases and J by 3 bases, leaving 10 bases between them. The CDR3 covers 13 residues. The germline V gene encodes CDR1 MGHDK and CDR2 SYGVNS. CDR3 in DNA: TGTGCCAGCAGTGGGCAGGGGGGCTACGAGCAGTACTTC. Its translation: CASSGQGGYEQYF.

The chain is built from TRBV5-1 and TRBJ2-1; 8 nucleotides match TRBD1. V trimming: 9 bases; J trimming: 7 bases; junction bases outside the gene matches: 6. CDR1 is SGHRS and CDR2 is YFSETQ in the germline V gene. The CDR3 loop spans 12 amino acids. In DNA, the CDR3 is TGCGCCACTTCGACAGGGGTGAATGAGCAGTTCTTC. Its protein is CATSTGVNEQFF.

The chain carries TRBV4-3 and TRBJ2-3; 9 nucleotides line up with TRBD1. Trimming removed 3 bases from V and 3 bases from J; junction bases left unmatched: 1. Per the germline V gene, CDR1 is LGHNA and CDR2 is YSLEER. This CDR3 spans 14 amino acids. The CDR3 reads CASSQDRGTDTQYF. The CDR3 coding sequence is TGCGCCAGCAGCCAGGACAGGGGTACAGATACGCAGTATTTT.

This clone was detected a few times. The gene calls are TRBV18 and TRBJ2-2, with D tentatively TRBD1 (5 bases). V was pared by 2 bases and J by 8 bases, with 9 bases between. The length of the CDR3 is 13 residues. Germline CDR1 and CDR2: KGHSH and LQKENI. The DNA for the CDR3 is TGTGCCAGCTCACCAACAGGAACAGGGGAGCTGTTTTTT. Translated: CASSPTGTGELFF. The full variable domain, in which reference TRBV18 and TRBJ2-2 provide the parts outside the CDR3, is NAGVMQNPRHLVRRRGQEARLRCSPMKGHSHVYWYRQLPEEGLKFMVYLQKENIIDESGMPKERFSAEFPKEGPSILRIQQVVRGDSAAYFCASSPTGTGELFFGEGSRLTVL.